This T cell receptor (beta chain) was found in a study of Ad26.COV2.S vaccination and SARS-CoV-2 variants. This clone has more than one count but fewer than ten. What it recognizes is unknown. Study results and caveats: Analytic work on TCR breadth and depth might have understated the full extent of total T cell responses. Spike-specific TCR breadth was greater after Ad26.COV2.S than placebo. Comparable non-spike TCR breadth was observed in vaccine and placebo recipients. It was reported that spike-specific CD8+ and CD4+ T cell responses were substantially broad after vaccination.

Method: immunoSEQ multiplex PCR; TCRdb's copy keeps in-frame clones and lacks some. Of over 110,000 clones in the sample, 75% to 90% were seen once. Sample: peripheral blood, taken after recovery from COVID-19. The sequence was obtained from a human donor who had recovered from COVID-19.

CDR3 residues: CASSFGPSYGYTF. The CDR3 DNA reads as TGTGCCAGCAGTTTTGGCCCTAGCTATGGCTACACCTTC. V and J are TRBV27 and TRBJ1-2; D remains unclear. Per the germline V gene, CDR1 is MNHEY and CDR2 is SMNVEV (reference sequence). There are 13 residues in the CDR3. V was trimmed by 3 bases and J by 4 bases, leaving 9 bases between them.